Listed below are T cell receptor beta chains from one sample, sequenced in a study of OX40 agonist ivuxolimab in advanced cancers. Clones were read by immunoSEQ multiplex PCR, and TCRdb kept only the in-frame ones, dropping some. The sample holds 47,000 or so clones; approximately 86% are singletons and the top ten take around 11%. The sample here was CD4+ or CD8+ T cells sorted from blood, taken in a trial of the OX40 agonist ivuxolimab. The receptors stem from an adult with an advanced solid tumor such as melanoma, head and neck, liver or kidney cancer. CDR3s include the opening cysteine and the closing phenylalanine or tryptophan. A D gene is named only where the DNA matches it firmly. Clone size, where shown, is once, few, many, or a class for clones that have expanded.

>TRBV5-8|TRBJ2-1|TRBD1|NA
CASSWTGGPLSYNEQFF
TGTGCCAGCAGCTGGACAGGGGGCCCTCTCTCCTACAATGAGCAGTTCTTC
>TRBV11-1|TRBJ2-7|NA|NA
CASSLVIRGAYYEQYF
TGTGCCAGCAGCTTAGTAATTCGGGGAGCCTACTACGAGCAGTACTTC
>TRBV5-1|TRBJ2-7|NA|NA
CASSPSGDYEQYF
TGCGCCAGCAGCCCCTCAGGGGACTACGAGCAGTACTTC
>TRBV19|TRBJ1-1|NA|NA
CASSMERAETEAFF
TGTGCCAGTAGTATGGAGAGGGCGGAGACTGAAGCTTTCTTT
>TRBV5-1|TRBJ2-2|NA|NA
CASSSDRAGNTGELFF
TGCGCCAGCAGTTCGGATAGAGCCGGGAACACCGGGGAGCTGTTTTTT
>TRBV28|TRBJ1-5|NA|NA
CASTPRRGINQPQHF
TGTGCCAGCACCCCCCGGCGGGGCATAAATCAGCCCCAGCATTTT
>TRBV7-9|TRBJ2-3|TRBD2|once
CASSFTSGRADTQYF
TGTGCCAGCAGCTTCACTAGCGGGAGGGCGGATACGCAGTATTTT
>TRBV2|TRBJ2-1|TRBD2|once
CASSETSGGAYNEQFF
TGTGCCAGCAGTGAAACTAGCGGGGGGGCCTACAATGAGCAGTTCTTC
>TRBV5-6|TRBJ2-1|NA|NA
CASSLGQHNEQFF
TGTGCCAGCAGCTTGGGTCAGCACAATGAGCAGTTCTTC
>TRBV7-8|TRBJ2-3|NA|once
CASSLDIWARTDTQYF
TGTGCCAGCAGCTTAGATATTTGGGCTCGCACAGATACGCAGTATTTT
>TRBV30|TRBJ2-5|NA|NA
CAWRRRSGTDQETQYF
TGTGCCTGGAGACGACGGAGCGGGACAGATCAAGAGACCCAGTACTTC
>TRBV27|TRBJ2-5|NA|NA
CASSLTGIGGAQYF
TGTGCCAGCAGTCTGACAGGGATTGGAGGGGCCCAGTACTTC
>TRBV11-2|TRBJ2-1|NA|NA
CASSLGPTPHNEQFF
TGTGCCAGCAGCTTGGGGCCGACCCCGCACAATGAGCAGTTCTTC
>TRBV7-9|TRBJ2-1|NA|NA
CASRPQGGARYNEQFF
TGTGCCAGCCGACCTCAGGGGGGCGCTAGATACAATGAGCAGTTCTTC
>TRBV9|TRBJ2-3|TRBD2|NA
CASSGSSSGGTASTDTQYF
TGTGCCAGCAGCGGCTCAAGTAGCGGGGGGACGGCTAGCACAGATACGCAGTATTTT
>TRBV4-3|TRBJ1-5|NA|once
CASSQDAEVYQPQHF
TGCGCCAGCAGCCAAGATGCGGAAGTATATCAGCCCCAGCATTTT
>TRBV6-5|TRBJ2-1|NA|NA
CASSYQDTHNEQFF
TGTGCCAGCAGTTACCAAGACACACACAATGAGCAGTTCTTC
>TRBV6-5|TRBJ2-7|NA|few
CASSPDSPYEQYF
TGTGCCAGCAGTCCGGACAGCCCCTACGAGCAGTACTTC
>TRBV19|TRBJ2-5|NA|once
CASSPQSGMGETQYF
TGTGCCAGTAGTCCTCAGAGTGGGATGGGGGAGACCCAGTACTTC
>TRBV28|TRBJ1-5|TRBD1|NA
CASINPGQRDQPQHF
TGTGCCAGCATTAATCCGGGACAGCGAGATCAGCCCCAGCATTTT
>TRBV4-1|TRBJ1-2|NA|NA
CASSLKVLGDYGYTF
TGCGCCAGCAGCCTGAAAGTATTAGGGGACTATGGCTACACCTTC
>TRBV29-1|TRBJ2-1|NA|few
CSVEDRVTGFYNEQFF
TGCAGCGTTGAAGATCGGGTCACCGGTTTCTACAATGAGCAGTTCTTC
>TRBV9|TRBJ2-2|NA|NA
CASQISSSGELFF
TGTGCCAGCCAAATCAGCTCTTCCGGGGAGCTGTTTTTT
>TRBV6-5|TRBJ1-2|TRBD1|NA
CASSHRDRGNYGYTF
TGTGCCAGCAGTCACCGGGACAGGGGCAACTATGGCTACACCTTC
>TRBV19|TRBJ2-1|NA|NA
CASSITQGGNEQFF
TGTGCCAGTAGTATCACCCAGGGCGGTAATGAGCAGTTCTTC
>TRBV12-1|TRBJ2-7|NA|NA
CASSFGQFYEQYF
TGTGCCAGCAGCTTCGGACAGTTCTACGAGCAGTACTTC
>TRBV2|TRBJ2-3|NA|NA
CASSVKGGRTDTQYF
TGTGCCAGCAGTGTCAAGGGAGGCCGCACAGATACGCAGTATTTT
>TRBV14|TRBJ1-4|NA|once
CASSQVSGSGEKLFF
TGTGCCAGCAGCCAAGTTTCTGGGAGTGGGGAAAAACTGTTTTTT
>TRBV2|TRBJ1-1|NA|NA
CASDTTEAFF
TGTGCCAGCGACACAACGGAAGCTTTCTTT
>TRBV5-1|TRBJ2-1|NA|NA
CASSPTNRERPYNEQFF
TGCGCCAGCAGCCCCACTAACCGGGAGCGCCCCTACAATGAGCAGTTCTTC
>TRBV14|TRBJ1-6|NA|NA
CVSSQVPGWSYNSPLHF
TGTGTCAGCAGCCAAGTTCCAGGATGGTCCTATAATTCACCCCTCCACTTT
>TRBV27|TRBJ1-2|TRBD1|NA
CASSLFSDRGQSRGYTF
TGTGCCAGCAGTTTATTTTCCGACAGGGGACAGTCTCGGGGCTACACCTTC
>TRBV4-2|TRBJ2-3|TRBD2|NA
CASSQYLAGGPTDTQYF
TGTGCCAGCAGCCAATATCTAGCGGGGGGGCCAACAGATACGCAGTATTTT
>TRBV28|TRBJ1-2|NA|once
CASSFPYGYTF
TGTGCCAGCAGTTTCCCCTATGGCTACACCTTC
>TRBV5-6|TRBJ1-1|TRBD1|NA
CASSGTGEAFF
TGTGCCAGCAGCGGGACAGGGGAAGCTTTCTTT
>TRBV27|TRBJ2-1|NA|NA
CASSFGIHEQFF
TGTGCCAGCAGTTTTGGTATCCATGAGCAGTTCTTC
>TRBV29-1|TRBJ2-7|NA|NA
CSVELRTGAYEQYF
TGCAGCGTTGAACTCCGGACCGGGGCCTACGAGCAGTACTTC
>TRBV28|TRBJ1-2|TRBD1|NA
CASRPGTGVTYGYTF
TGTGCCAGCAGGCCCGGGACAGGGGTGACCTATGGCTACACCTTC
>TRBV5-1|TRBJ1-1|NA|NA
CASSLGTNTEAFF
TGCGCCAGCAGCTTGGGGACTAACACTGAAGCTTTCTTT
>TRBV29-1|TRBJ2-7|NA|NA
CSVEDQRGVGYEQYF
TGCAGCGTTGAAGATCAGCGCGGGGTAGGGTACGAGCAGTACTTC
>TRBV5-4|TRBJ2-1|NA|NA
CASSTTRNNEQFF
TGTGCCAGCAGCACCACTAGAAACAATGAGCAGTTCTTC
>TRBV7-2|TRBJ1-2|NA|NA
CASSLTPPSGHLYGYTF
TGTGCCAGCAGCTTAACGCCCCCATCGGGGCATTTGTATGGCTACACCTTC
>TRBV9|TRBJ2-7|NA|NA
CASSSSGRNYEQYF
TGTGCCAGCAGCTCCTCGGGACGGAACTACGAGCAGTACTTC
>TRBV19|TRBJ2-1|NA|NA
CASSTGATVRDEQFF
TGTGCCAGTAGTACGGGGGCGACAGTTCGGGATGAGCAGTTCTTC
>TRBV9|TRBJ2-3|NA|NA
CASSDGNSGDTQYF
TGTGCCAGCAGCGACGGAAACTCGGGAGATACGCAGTATTTT
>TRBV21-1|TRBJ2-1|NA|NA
CASSLGPLAGHSSYNEQFF
TGTGCCAGCAGCCTTGGGCCCCTGGCGGGCCACAGTTCCTACAATGAGCAGTTCTTC
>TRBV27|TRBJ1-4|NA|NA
CASSLSVTRYNEKLFF
TGTGCCAGCAGTTTATCGGTGACAAGGTATAATGAAAAACTGTTTTTT
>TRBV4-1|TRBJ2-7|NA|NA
CASSQAFLGTYSYEQYF
TGCGCCAGCAGCCAAGCATTTCTTGGGACCTATTCCTACGAGCAGTACTTC
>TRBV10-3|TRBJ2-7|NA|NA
CAISESEGIYEQYF
TGTGCCATCAGTGAGTCTGAAGGGATTTACGAGCAGTACTTC
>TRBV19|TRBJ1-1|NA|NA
CASSIFFHGIGTEAFF
TGTGCCAGTAGTATTTTCTTCCATGGGATAGGCACTGAAGCTTTCTTT
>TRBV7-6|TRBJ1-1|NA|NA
CASSEGGMNTEAFF
TGTGCCAGCAGCGAGGGGGGGATGAACACTGAAGCTTTCTTT
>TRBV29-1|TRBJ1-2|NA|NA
CSAKDRTNYGYTF
TGCAGCGCTAAGGACCGGACGAACTATGGCTACACCTTC
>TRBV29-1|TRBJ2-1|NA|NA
CSVGPFSYNEQFF
TGCAGCGTTGGCCCTTTCTCCTACAATGAGCAGTTCTTC
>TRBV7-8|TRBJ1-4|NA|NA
CASSLDIGQGVREKLFF
TGTGCCAGCAGCTTAGATATCGGGCAGGGAGTAAGGGAAAAACTGTTTTTT
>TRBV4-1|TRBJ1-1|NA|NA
CASSHTSGVGAFF
TGCGCCAGCAGCCATACTTCAGGGGTGGGAGCTTTCTTT
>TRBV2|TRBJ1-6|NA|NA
CASRGTFKIPLHF
TGTGCCAGCCGCGGGACTTTTAAGATTCCCCTCCACTTT
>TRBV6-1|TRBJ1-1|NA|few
CASSEARAGRAEAFF
TGTGCCAGCAGTGAAGCTCGGGCAGGGAGGGCTGAAGCTTTCTTT
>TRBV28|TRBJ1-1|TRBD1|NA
CASSSTGAYSPNTEAFF
TGTGCCAGCAGTTCGACAGGGGCATATTCCCCGAACACTGAAGCTTTCTTT
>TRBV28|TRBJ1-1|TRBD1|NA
CASSPGQGNTEAFF
TGTGCCAGCAGTCCGGGACAGGGGAACACTGAAGCTTTCTTT
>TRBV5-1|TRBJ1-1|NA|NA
CASSSGGNFEAFF
TGCGCCAGCAGCTCGGGGGGGAACTTTGAAGCTTTCTTT